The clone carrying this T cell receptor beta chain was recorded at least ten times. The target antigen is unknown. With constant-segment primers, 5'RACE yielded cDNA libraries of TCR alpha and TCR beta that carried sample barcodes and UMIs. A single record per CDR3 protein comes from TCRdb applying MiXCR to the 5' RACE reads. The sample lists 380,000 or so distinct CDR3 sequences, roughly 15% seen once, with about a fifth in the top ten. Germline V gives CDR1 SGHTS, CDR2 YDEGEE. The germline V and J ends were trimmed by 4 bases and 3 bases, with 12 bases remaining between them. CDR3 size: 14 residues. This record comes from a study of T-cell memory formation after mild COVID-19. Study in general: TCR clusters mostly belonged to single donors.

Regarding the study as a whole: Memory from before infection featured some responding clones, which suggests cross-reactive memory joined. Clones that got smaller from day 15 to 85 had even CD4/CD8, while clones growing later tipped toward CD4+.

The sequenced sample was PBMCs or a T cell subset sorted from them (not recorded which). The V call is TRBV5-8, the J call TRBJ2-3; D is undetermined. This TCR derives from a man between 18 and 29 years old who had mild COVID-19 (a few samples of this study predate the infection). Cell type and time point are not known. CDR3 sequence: CASSRRQGTDTQYF. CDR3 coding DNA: TGTGCCAGCAGCCGACGCCAAGGGACAGATACGCAGTATTTT.